These T cell receptor beta chains were read from a single sample in a study of cytomegalovirus exposure and HLA in healthy donors. TCRdb's copy holds only in-frame clones and misses some; the assay was immunoSEQ multiplex PCR. The table records 120,000 to 150,000 clones, about three quarters of them present only once. The specimen sequenced was PBMCs. The receptors stem from a middle-aged man in good health and CMV-seropositive. Both conserved end residues are part of each CDR3.

v_gene: TRBV5-3; CDR3aa: CARSVRDRDNEQYF
v_gene: TRBV7-8; CDR3aa: CASSRQGANQPQHF
v_gene: TRBV27; CDR3aa: CASSTRLAGVDEQYF
v_gene: TRBV14; CDR3aa: CASSQDWDYMNTEAFF
v_gene: TRBV7-3; CDR3aa: CASSLKGWSGWTSGRAWYNEQFF
v_gene: TRBV19; CDR3aa: CASSINPGGYNQPQHF
v_gene: TRBV28; CDR3aa: CASRLFTGELFF
v_gene: TRBV6-5; CDR3aa: CASSYFTAGSTEAFF
v_gene: TRBV5-1; CDR3aa: CASSRNRGPNTGELFF
v_gene: TRBV11-2; CDR3aa: CASSPGQMNTEAFF
v_gene: TRBV5-4; CDR3aa: CASSPTSGSWDTQYF
v_gene: TRBV25-1; CDR3aa: CATHVSGRDTQYF
v_gene: TRBV19; CDR3aa: CASSEAGGEQFF
v_gene: TRBV4-1; CDR3aa: CASSHLGRLVGSEQFF
v_gene: TRBV6-5; CDR3aa: CASSYGTSGYEQYF
v_gene: TRBV7-2; CDR3aa: CASSYGTSGRVSEQYF
v_gene: TRBV27; CDR3aa: CASSATTGSEQFF